A few counts support the clone carrying this T cell receptor beta chain. What it recognizes is unknown. The authors extracted RNA and reverse transcribed it into cDNA as the sequencing template. Assay: immunoSEQ multiplex PCR; the TCRdb copy retains only in-frame clones and omits some. The sample consists of approximately 180,000 clones, approximately 61% of them appearing once. This sample is drawn from a study of CD8+ T cells in alopecia areata. Findings and limits, study-wide: Under tofacitinib, numerous expanded lesional clonotypes remained detectable in scalp and blood.

Treatment denoted: oral pan-JAK inhibitor, 5-10 mg twice daily. Peripheral blood samples and lesional scalp punch biopsies were obtained from alopecia areata patients. PBMC-derived CD4+ and CD8+ T cells were sorted. Trimming shortened V by 7 bases and J by 2 bases, and 10 bases separated the two germline ends. The CDR3 consists of 13 residues. Germline-derived CDR1 and CDR2 are ENHRY and SYGVKD. The genes are TRBV10-3 and TRBJ2-3, with D possibly TRBD1 on 6 matching bases. The TCR was taken from a human donor with alopecia areata. The sequencing used CD4+ T cells sorted from blood, collected at week 24, from a patient treated with tofacitinib. CDR3 sequence reads: CAITTGNTDTQYF. CDR3 nucleotide sequence: TGTGCCATCACTACAGGGAACACAGATACGCAGTATTTT.